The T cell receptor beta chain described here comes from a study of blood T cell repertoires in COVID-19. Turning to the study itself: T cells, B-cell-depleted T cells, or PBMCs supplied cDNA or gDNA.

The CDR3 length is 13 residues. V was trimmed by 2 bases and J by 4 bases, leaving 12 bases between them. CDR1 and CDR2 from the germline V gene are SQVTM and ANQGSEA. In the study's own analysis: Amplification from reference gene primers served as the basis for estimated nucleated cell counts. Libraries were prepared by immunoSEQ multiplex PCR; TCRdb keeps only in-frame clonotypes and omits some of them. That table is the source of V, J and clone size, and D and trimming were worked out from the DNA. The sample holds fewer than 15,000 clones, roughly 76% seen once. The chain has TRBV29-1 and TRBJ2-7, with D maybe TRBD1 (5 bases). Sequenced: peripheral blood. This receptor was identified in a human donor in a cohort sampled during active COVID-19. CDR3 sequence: CSVEQDTEYEQYF. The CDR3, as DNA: TGCAGCGTTGAACAGGACACCGAGTACGAGCAGTACTTC.